The 10 T cell receptor beta chains below all came from one sample that was sequenced in a study of blood T cell repertoires in COVID-19 (dated by TCRdb to the early 2020s). Receptors were amplified or captured by the immunoSEQ multiplex PCR assay. TCRdb took this table from immuneACCESS and kept in-frame rearrangements with V and J called. Such tables lack part of the clones; where checked against another copy, unresolved V genes explain under half of the gap, and the rest is unexplained. In all, the sample holds under 250,000 clones, and 70% to 80% of those were seen once. The top ten clonotypes cover over 5% of the sample. The sequenced material came from peripheral blood. All receptors come from a woman in her thirties or forties with COVID-19, enrolled during active disease.

This chain joins TRBV5-6 and TRBJ1-2; D ambiguous. Germline V gives CDR1 SGHDT, CDR2 YYEEEE. The V gene lost 1 base and the J gene lost 4 bases, with 5 bases spanning the gap. CDR3 length: 12 amino acids. The CDR3, as DNA: TGTGCCAGCAGCTTGCGGGGCTATGGCTACACCTTC. The encoded protein is CASSLRGYGYTF.

This clone was seen just once. The chain links TRBV27 to TRBJ1-6, with TRBD1 identical over 8 bases. The CDR3 covers 14 residues. Germline V gives CDR1 MNHEY, CDR2 SMNVEV (reference sequence). Trimming removed 5 bases from V and 8 bases from J; junction bases left unmatched: 5. CDR3 loop: CASSLTGGDSPLHF. The CDR3 DNA reads as TGTGCCAGCAGTCTTACAGGGGGTGATTCACCCCTCCACTTT.

CDR3 sequence: CASSREAGTQYF. CDR3 nucleotide sequence: TGTGCCAGCAGCCGTGAAGCGGGAACGCAGTATTTT. The V and J genes are TRBV11-2 and TRBJ2-3, with 7 bases that match TRBD2. V was pared by 5 bases and J by 9 bases, with 5 bases of the junction left unmatched. CDR3 size: 12 residues. From germline, CDR1 is SGHAT and CDR2 FQNNGV.

The chain couples TRBV5-1 to TRBJ1-4, with 8 nucleotides matching TRBD1. Germline V gene data show CDR1 as SGHRS and CDR2 as YFSETQ. This CDR3 has 16 amino acids. V shed 0 bases and J 1 base; nucleotides not matched to a gene: 2. CDR3 sequence: CASSLGQGLTNEKLFF. The CDR3 region has the DNA TGCGCCAGCAGCTTGGGACAGGGGTTAACTAATGAAAAACTGTTTTTT.

The V gene is TRBV18, the J gene TRBJ1-2; D might be TRBD1 (6 bases). This CDR3 contains 14 residues. V was shortened by 6 bases and J by 4 bases, with 15 bases between the two germline ends. Germline loops: CDR1 KGHSH, CDR2 LQKENI. CDR3 protein: CASSKGEGGYGYTF. The DNA for the CDR3 is TGTGCCAGCTCGAAGGGGGAAGGAGGCTATGGCTACACCTTC.

The chain recombines TRBV7-9 with TRBJ2-7, with 8 positions matching TRBD1. From germline, CDR1 is SEHNR and CDR2 FQNEAQ (reference sequence). Trimming removed 4 bases from V and 5 bases from J; junction bases left unmatched: 4. The CDR3 has 13 amino acids. The CDR3 spells CASSSDRVNEQYF. Here the CDR3 DNA reads TGTGCCAGCAGCTCGGACAGGGTAAACGAGCAGTACTTC. Full variable domain (missing parts from reference TRBV7-9 and TRBJ2-7): DTGVSQNPRHKITKRGQNVTFRCDPISEHNRLYWYRQTLGQGPEFLTYFQNEAQLEKSRLLSDRFSAERPKGSFSTLEIQRTEQGDSAMYLCASSSDRVNEQYFGPGTRLTVT.

The chain employs TRBV19 and TRBJ2-5; D uncertain. V was cut by 5 bases and J by 2 bases, with 9 bases left in between. The V gene's germline CDR1 is LNHDA and CDR2 SQIVND (reference sequence). The CDR3 covers 13 residues. CDR3: CASSEVSQETQYF. The CDR3 nucleotides are TGTGCCAGTAGTGAGGTCAGTCAAGAGACCCAGTACTTC.

This clone was seen more than once but under ten times. V gene TRBV10-3 combines with J gene TRBJ2-5; 7 positions agree with TRBD2. This CDR3 has 17 amino acids. J lost 4 bases, V lost 2 bases, and 13 bases had no gene match. Per the germline V gene, CDR1 is ENHRY and CDR2 is SYGVKD. In nucleotides, the CDR3 is TGTGCCATCAGTGAGCCATCACTAGCGACGATCGGAGAGACCCAGTACTTC. Translated: CAISEPSLATIGETQYF.

The chain employs TRBV10-3 and TRBJ1-2, with 10 bases lining up with TRBD1. V gave up 2 bases and J gave up 5 bases; unmatched junction bases: 5. This CDR3 contains 15 residues. Germline V gives CDR1 ENHRY, CDR2 SYGVKD. The CDR3 region is CAISEGQGVPYGYTF. The DNA for the CDR3 is TGTGCCATCAGTGAGGGACAGGGGGTACCGTATGGCTACACCTTC.

This clone appeared many times. The rearrangement uses TRBV2 and TRBJ1-2; 7 bases fit TRBD1. V lost 1 base and J lost 5; bases outside the gene matches: 4. Germline V gene lookup returns CDR1 SNHLY and CDR2 FYNNEI. This CDR3 region has 14 residues. CDR3 coding DNA: TGTGCCAGCAGTGAAGAAGGGACAGCTTATGGCTACACCTTC. Protein sequence: CASSEEGTAYGYTF.